The 27 T cell receptor beta chains below were found in one sample sequenced in a study of response to subunit inactivated influenza vaccine. TCRdb passed the RT-PCR reads through MiXCR, listing each CDR3 protein once. The sample gives about 620,000 distinct CDR3 sequences, around 11% of which show up once; around 10% is in the top ten. In addition, the sample was reused for a study of T cells expressing NK-cell markers. That work states: Making the TCR beta cDNA relied on 5'RACE template switching with UMIs.

The source material was PBMCs from blood, sampled on the day of vaccination. These receptors originate from a man aged 45-60 years who received an inactivated influenza vaccine.

In its sample, this clonotype was seen a few times. The chain uses TRBV14 and TRBJ2-3; 7 nucleotides align to TRBD2. Germline CDR1 SGHDN, CDR2 FVKESK. The CDR3 extends over 14 amino acids. J gave up 4 bases and V 6 bases, and 7 bases lay outside the gene matches. DNA for the CDR3: TGTGCCAGCAGTTGGGCCGGGAGGTCAGATACGCAGTATTTT. It translates to CASSWAGRSDTQYF. Full variable domain (missing parts from reference TRBV14 and TRBJ2-3): EAGVTQFPSHSVIEKGQTVTLRCDPISGHDNLYWYRRVMGKEIKFLLHFVKESKQDESGMPNNRFLAERTGGTYSTLKVQPAELEDSGVYFCASSWAGRSDTQYFGPGTRLTVL.

This clonotype has a handful of counts. The chain joins TRBV20-1 to TRBJ2-7; tentative D call: TRBD2 (5 bases). The ends were cut back, 3 bases at V and 7 bases at J, with 19 bases in the middle. Germline assignment: CDR1 DFQATT and CDR2 SNEGSKA (reference sequence). This CDR3 spans 14 amino acids. This chain's CDR3 is CSASRGYLRGEQYF. The CDR3 nucleotides are TGCAGTGCTAGCCGAGGATACCTACGGGGAGAGCAGTACTTC.

This clonotype was observed a few times. The rearrangement uses TRBV25-1 and TRBJ2-5; 7 nucleotides agree with TRBD1. This CDR3 has 14 amino acids. The V gene's germline CDR1 is MGHDK and CDR2 SYGVNS. V lost 3 bases and J lost 5; bases outside the gene matches: 6. The CDR3 here is CASSDPGTAETQYF. The CDR3 DNA is TGTGCCAGCAGTGACCCCGGGACAGCTGAGACCCAGTACTTC. The complete variable domain, with remaining parts taken from reference TRBV25-1 and TRBJ2-5, reads EADIYQTPRYLVIGTGKKITLECSQTMGHDKMYWYQQDPGMELHLIHYSYGVNSTEKGDLSSESTVSRIRTEHFPLTLESARPSHTSQYLCASSDPGTAETQYFGPGTRLLVL.

This clonotype was seen many times. The chain recombines TRBV5-1 with TRBJ2-5; 14 bases fit TRBD2. The germline V gene has CDR1 SGHRS and CDR2 YFSETQ. V lost 4 bases to trimming and J lost 2 bases; unmatched junction nucleotides: 4. This CDR3 has 16 residues. In DNA, the CDR3 is TGCGCCAGCAGCCTCGGGACTAGCGGGGGACAAGAGACCCAGTACTTC. It codes for CASSLGTSGGQETQYF. The full variable domain, in which reference TRBV5-1 and TRBJ2-5 provide the parts outside the CDR3, is KAGVTQTPRYLIKTRGQQVTLSCSPISGHRSVSWYQQTPGQGLQFLFEYFSETQRNKGNFPGRFSGRQFSNSRSEMNVSTLELGDSALYLCASSLGTSGGQETQYFGPGTRLLVL.

The chain is built from TRBV6-2 or TRBV6-3 and TRBJ1-1; D is unresolved. The CDR3 length is 15 residues. With 6 bases removed from V and 0 bases from J, the gap between germline ends came to 14 bases. CDR1 is MNHEY and CDR2 is SVGEGT in the germline V gene. The CDR3 sequence is CASRRGIVMNTEAFF. The CDR3 nucleotides are TGTGCCAGCAGACGAGGGATCGTCATGAACACTGAAGCTTTCTTT.

This clonotype has more than one count but fewer than ten. The chain links TRBV12-3 or TRBV12-4 to TRBJ2-7; D is unclear. Trimming removed 4 bases from V and 2 bases from J, with 9 bases in between. The CDR3 totals 13 residues. The CDR3 reads CASSSIGPYEQYF. The CDR3 DNA is TGTGCCAGCAGTTCTATAGGTCCCTACGAGCAGTACTTC.

Ten or more counts support this clonotype. V is TRBV7-8 and J is TRBJ2-1, with TRBD1 identical over 9 bases. CDR1 and CDR2 (germline): SGHVS, FQNEAQ. V gave up 3 bases and J gave up 10 bases; unmatched junction bases: 10. The CDR3 has 15 amino acids. CDR3 bases: TGTGCCAGCAGCTTGGGGACAGGGACTGCCTGGGAGCAGTTCTTC. Amino acid sequence: CASSLGTGTAWEQFF.

This clonotype turned up a few times. The chain uses TRBV12-3 or TRBV12-4 and TRBJ2-7, with D perhaps matching TRBD2 (5 bases). V gave up 1 base and J gave up 7 bases, with 11 bases separating them. The CDR3 consists of 13 residues. CDR3 amino acids: CASSLGGVAEQYF. The CDR3, as DNA: TGTGCCAGCAGTTTAGGGGGAGTAGCGGAGCAGTACTTC.

The rearrangement uses TRBV3-1 and TRBJ2-2, with 9 nucleotides matching TRBD1. With 7 bases clipped from V and 7 bases from J, the junction kept 10 bases outside the gene matches. There are 15 residues in the CDR3. Germline V lookup: CDR1 LGHDT, CDR2 YNNKEL (reference sequence). Here the CDR3 reads CASTDGTGIFGELFF. The CDR3 DNA is TGTGCCAGCACCGATGGGACAGGGATTTTCGGGGAGCTGTTTTTT.

The chain joins TRBV20-1 to TRBJ2-3; 10 bases line up with TRBD2. The junction had 10 bases not matched to a gene; V was cut back by 4 bases and J by 6 bases. Germline CDR1 and CDR2: DFQATT and SNEGSKA (reference sequence). This CDR3 comprises 15 residues. The CDR3 DNA follows: TGCAGTGCTACCGACAGCGGGAGGGCCAGTGATACGCAGTATTTT. It yields the protein CSATDSGRASDTQYF.

The CDR3 loop is CASRGGRQQTQETQYF. In DNA form, the CDR3 reads TGCGCCAGCCGCGGGGGGAGACAACAAACGCAAGAGACCCAGTACTTC. The chain carries TRBV5-1 and TRBJ2-5; 8 nucleotides agree with TRBD2. The CDR3 has 16 amino acids. Trimming at V came to 7 bases and at J to 2 bases, leaving 13 bases not matched to a gene. The V gene's germline CDR1 is SGHRS and CDR2 YFSETQ.

There are a few counts of this clonotype. This chain joins TRBV29-1 and TRBJ2-3; D might be TRBD2 (7 bases). Looked up from germline, CDR1 is SQVTM and CDR2 is ANQGSEA. Trimming took 4 bases from V and 1 from J, leaving 9 bases between them. The CDR3 loop spans 13 amino acids. Here the CDR3 reads CSVAGGGTDTQYF. DNA of the CDR3: TGCAGCGTTGCGGGGGGCGGCACAGATACGCAGTATTTT.

The J gene is TRBJ2-3, the V gene TRBV28; D is possibly TRBD2 (5 bases). V dropped 6 bases and J dropped 0 bases, with 19 bases sitting between them. This CDR3 has 17 amino acids. Germline-derived CDR1 and CDR2 are MDHEN and SYDVKM. In DNA, the CDR3 is TGTGCCAGCAGAGGAGCCATGGGTGGCGGGAGCACAGATACGCAGTATTTT. Translation gives CASRGAMGGGSTDTQYF.

The gene calls are TRBV29-1 and TRBJ1-2; D gene unclear. Germline-derived CDR1 and CDR2 are SQVTM and ANQGSEA. The CDR3 runs to 12 residues. Trimming left V 3 bases short and J 4 bases short, with 9 bases between. The CDR3 DNA reads as TGCAGCGTTGAGGGCGGTACCTATGGCTACACCTTC. It is translated as CSVEGGTYGYTF. The complete variable domain, with remaining parts taken from reference TRBV29-1 and TRBJ1-2, reads SAVISQKPSRDICQRGTSLTIQCQVDSQVTMMFWYRQQPGQSLTLIATANQGSEATYESGFVIDKFPISRPNLTFSTLTVSNMSPEDSSIYLCSVEGGTYGYTFGSGTRLTVV.

This clonotype was observed a few times. The J gene is TRBJ1-1, the V gene TRBV6-1; TRBD1 matches 7 bases. In germline, CDR1 is MNHNS, CDR2 SASEGT. The length of the CDR3 is 14 residues. V lost 5 bases and J lost 4; bases outside the gene matches: 7. For the CDR3, the DNA is TGTGCCAGCAGTATCCCGGGACAGATCACTGAAGCTTTCTTT. Amino acid sequence: CASSIPGQITEAFF.

This clonotype was observed a handful of times. The CDR3, as DNA: TGTGCCAGCAACACCCGGACCCGAGATAACTATGGCTACACCTTC. It is translated as CASNTRTRDNYGYTF. The V call is TRBV6-2 or TRBV6-3, the J call TRBJ1-2; D uncertain. V lost 7 bases and J 1 base, leaving 16 bases between the germline ends. CDR3 length: 15 residues. Germline CDR1 reads MNHEY; CDR2 reads SVGEGT.

The CDR3 loop is CASNAETGRGEQYF. The CDR3 DNA sequence: TGTGCCAGCAACGCCGAGACCGGGCGGGGTGAGCAGTACTTC. The genes are TRBV28 and TRBJ2-7, with D possibly matching TRBD2 (6 bases). This CDR3 is 14 amino acids long. V lost 7 bases, J lost 7 bases, and 20 bases lay in between. The germline CDR1 and CDR2 sequences are MDHEN and SYDVKM.

This clonotype was picked up many times. CDR3 residues: CASSFTVYNEQFF. In nucleotides, the CDR3 is TGTGCCAGCAGCTTCACAGTATACAATGAGCAGTTCTTC. J is TRBJ2-1 and V is TRBV5-6; no clear D gene. The V end lost 2 bases, the J end lost 4 bases, and 7 bases lay between the germline ends. This CDR3 comprises 13 residues. Germline assignment: CDR1 SGHDT and CDR2 YYEEEE.

The V call is TRBV2, the J call TRBJ2-5, with 11 bases lining up with TRBD2. There are 17 residues in the CDR3. CDR1 is SNHLY and CDR2 is FYNNEI in the germline V gene. V shed 1 base, J shed 4 bases, and the junction held 8 bases outside the gene matches. For the CDR3, the DNA is TGTGCCAGCAGTGAAGTCCTTAGCGGGGGGGCCTCAGAGACCCAGTACTTC. Protein sequence: CASSEVLSGGASETQYF.

Ten or more counts support this clonotype. V is TRBV4-2 and J is TRBJ1-1, with 9 bases matching TRBD1. Germline-derived CDR1 and CDR2 are LGHNA and YNFKEQ. Trimming removed 2 bases from V and 5 bases from J; junction bases left unmatched: 3. The CDR3 consists of 14 residues. The CDR3 is CASSQRQGVTEAFF. DNA of the CDR3: TGTGCCAGCAGCCAACGACAGGGGGTTACTGAAGCTTTCTTT.

This clonotype showed up many times. This chain uses TRBV4-3 with TRBJ2-5; 8 bases are shared with TRBD2. This CDR3 comprises 13 residues. Unmatched junction bases numbered 2, after V lost 1 base and J lost 7 bases. CDR1 and CDR2 from the germline V gene are LGHNA and YSLEER. CDR3 nucleotide sequence: TGCGCCAGCAGCCAAGTCCGGGAGGGGACCCAGTACTTC. This codes for CASSQVREGTQYF.

The chain couples TRBV7-9 to TRBJ2-3; 7 bases are a match to TRBD2. CDR1 and CDR2 (germline): SEHNR, FQNEAQ (reference sequence). CDR3 size: 12 residues. Trimming at V came to 11 bases and at J to 6 bases, leaving 8 bases not matched to a gene. CDR3 region: CAHGGIRDTQYF. Written as DNA, the CDR3 is TGTGCCCACGGGGGGATCCGGGATACGCAGTATTTT.

V gene TRBV10-3 combines with J gene TRBJ2-1, with D tentatively TRBD2 (5 bases). The CDR3 has 14 residues. V lost 3 bases, J lost 6 bases, and 12 bases lay in between. Germline V gives CDR1 ENHRY, CDR2 SYGVKD. The CDR3 DNA sequence: TGTGCCATCAGTGATCATGGCGGGCCCAATGAGCAGTTCTTC. Amino acids: CAISDHGGPNEQFF.

In this sample, this clonotype turned up a few times. The rearrangement links TRBV4-2 to TRBJ1-2, with D perhaps matching TRBD1 (5 bases). The germline V gene encodes CDR1 LGHNA and CDR2 YNFKEQ. The CDR3 is 16 residues long. V lost 1 base and J 3 bases, leaving 15 bases between the germline ends. The CDR3 loop is CASSQGLGVRDYGYTF. DNA for the CDR3: TGTGCCAGCAGCCAAGGTCTGGGGGTCAGAGACTATGGCTACACCTTC.

The V gene is TRBV9, the J gene TRBJ2-7; the D gene is possibly TRBD1 (7 bases). V shed 4 bases and J shed 6 bases, with 20 bases lying between them. This CDR3 contains 15 residues. The germline V gene encodes CDR1 SGDLS and CDR2 YYNGEE. CDR3 bases: TGTGCCAGCAGCCCCGAGGCCAGGGGGGTAAGCGAGCAGTACTTC. It is translated as CASSPEARGVSEQYF.

In its sample, this clonotype was seen a few times. This sequence joins TRBV7-8 and TRBJ1-5; no firm D call. Trimming pared 3 bases from V and 1 base from J, leaving 13 bases between. This CDR3 region has 16 residues. Germline assignment: CDR1 SGHVS and CDR2 FQNEAQ. The DNA for the CDR3 is TGTGCCAGCAGCTTGAAAACCCGGGTCAGCAATCAGCCCCAGCATTTT. Translated, it gives CASSLKTRVSNQPQHF.

The chain employs TRBV18 and TRBJ2-5; D gene ambiguous. Per the germline V gene, CDR1 is KGHSH and CDR2 is LQKENI. V lost 3 bases and J 5 bases, leaving 4 bases between the germline ends. This CDR3 is 11 amino acids long. CDR3: CASSPAETQYF. The CDR3 DNA reads as TGTGCCAGCTCACCGGCGGAGACCCAGTACTTC.